What follows describes a single T cell receptor (beta chain). The junction shows a germline mismatch at one end, possibly a read error. This specimen comes from a study of CDR3 diversity in severe acne. Germline-derived CDR1 and CDR2 are MGHDK and SYGVNS. The CDR3 extends over 15 amino acids. TCRdb re-called the PCR reads through MiXCR, storing one row per CDR3 protein. The repertoire consists of tens of thousands of distinct CDR3 sequences, with around 49% occurring once and the leading ten covering approximately 14%. The sequence was obtained from a male donor in good health, without acne. Sequenced input: blood. This chain joins TRBV25-1 and TRBJ1-3; no reliable D call. CDR3 coding DNA: TGTGCCAGCAGTGAATCCGGCGAGGCTGGAAACACCATACATTTT. Encoded protein: CASSESGEAGNTIHF.